The entry below describes one T cell receptor (beta chain). What it binds is not known. The PCR made use of 60 Vbeta and 13 Jbeta primers. Using immunoSEQ multiplex PCR, the repertoire was profiled, and TCRdb retains in-frame clones only, with some absent. The sample contains approximately 110,000 clones, approximately 76% of which appear only once. This sample is part of a study of cytomegalovirus exposure and HLA in healthy donors. Background on the study: Early released data comprised approximately 85 million unique TCRs from HLA-typed donors. The study's findings and limits: In a later analysis, CMV-associated beta chains were mostly HLA-associated, it appeared. Later on, an analysis showed TCR association rates differing by HLA locus, with DRB1 the most and HLA-C the fewest. Overall, around 160 TCR beta chains were annotated as cytomegalovirus-associated.

This TCR was sampled from a man aged 40-49 years in good health and CMV-seronegative. Sequences were obtained from PBMCs.

CDR3 DNA: TGTGCCAGCAGCGCGACTCCGGGACAGGGGGACAGCTACACCTTC. This codes for CASSATPGQGDSYTF. The chain couples TRBV9 to TRBJ1-2, with 11 bases that match TRBD1. The CDR3 runs to 15 residues. Trimming removed 3 bases from V and 9 bases from J; junction bases left unmatched: 10. Germline values: CDR1 SGDLS, CDR2 YYNGEE.